Reported below is one T cell receptor (beta chain). Profiled with immunoSEQ multiplex PCR; TCRdb holds only in-frame clones, not every one. The sample holds around 29,000 clones, under 85% seen once. These data belong to a study of blood T cell repertoires in COVID-19. The sequenced sample was peripheral blood. The TCR sequence derives from a woman between 65 and 79 years old with active or convalescent COVID-19.

This CDR3 reads CASSFLDRGTDTQYF. CDR3 coding DNA: TGTGCCAGCAGTTTTCTTGACAGGGGAACAGATACGCAGTATTTT. The V gene is TRBV27, the J gene TRBJ2-3, with TRBD1 identical over 8 bases. The CDR3 has 15 residues. Trimming removed 3 bases from V and 3 bases from J; junction bases left unmatched: 5. Germline V CDR1 and CDR2: MNHEY, SMNVEV (reference sequence).